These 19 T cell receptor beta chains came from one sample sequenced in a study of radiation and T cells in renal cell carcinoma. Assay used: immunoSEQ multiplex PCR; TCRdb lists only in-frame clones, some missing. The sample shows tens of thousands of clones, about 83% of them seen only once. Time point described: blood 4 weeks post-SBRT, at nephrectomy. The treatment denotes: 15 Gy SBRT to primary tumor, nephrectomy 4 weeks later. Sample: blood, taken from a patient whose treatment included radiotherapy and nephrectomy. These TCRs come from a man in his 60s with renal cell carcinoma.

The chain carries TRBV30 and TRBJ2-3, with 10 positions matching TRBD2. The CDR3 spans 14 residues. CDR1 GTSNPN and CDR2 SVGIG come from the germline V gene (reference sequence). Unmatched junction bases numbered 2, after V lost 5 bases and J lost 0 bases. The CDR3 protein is CAWGTSASTDTQYF. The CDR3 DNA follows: TGTGCCTGGGGGACTAGCGCAAGCACAGATACGCAGTATTTT.

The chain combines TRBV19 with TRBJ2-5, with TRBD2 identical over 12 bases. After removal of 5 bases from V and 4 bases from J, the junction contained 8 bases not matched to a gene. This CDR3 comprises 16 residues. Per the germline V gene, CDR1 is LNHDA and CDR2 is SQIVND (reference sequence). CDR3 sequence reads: CASSLTSGGVGETQYF. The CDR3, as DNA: TGTGCCAGTAGTTTGACTAGCGGGGGAGTGGGAGAGACCCAGTACTTC.

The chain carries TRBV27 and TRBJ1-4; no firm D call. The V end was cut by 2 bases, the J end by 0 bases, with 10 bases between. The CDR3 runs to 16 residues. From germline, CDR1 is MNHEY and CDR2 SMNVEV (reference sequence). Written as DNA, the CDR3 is TGTGCCAGCAGTTTACCGTCACCCACAACTAATGAAAAACTGTTTTTT. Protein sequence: CASSLPSPTTNEKLFF.

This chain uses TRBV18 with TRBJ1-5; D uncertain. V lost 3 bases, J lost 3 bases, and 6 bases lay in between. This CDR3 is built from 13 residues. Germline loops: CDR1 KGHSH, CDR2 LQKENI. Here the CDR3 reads CASSPGFNQPQHF. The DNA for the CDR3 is TGTGCCAGCTCACCCGGTTTCAATCAGCCCCAGCATTTT.

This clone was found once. This chain's CDR3 is CASSPWGVTHGYTF. The DNA for the CDR3 is TGTGCCAGTAGCCCTTGGGGGGTCACTCATGGCTACACCTTC. The J gene is TRBJ1-2, the V gene TRBV19; D is possibly TRBD1 (5 bases). V lost 6 bases to trimming and J lost 6 bases, with 17 bases between them. The CDR3 covers 14 residues. Germline values: CDR1 LNHDA, CDR2 SQIVND (reference sequence).

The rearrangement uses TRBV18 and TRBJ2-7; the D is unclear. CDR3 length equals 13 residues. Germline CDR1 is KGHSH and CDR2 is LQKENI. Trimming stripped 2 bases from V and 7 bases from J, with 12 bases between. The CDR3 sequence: CASSPGDTREQYF. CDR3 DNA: TGTGCCAGCTCACCAGGGGATACGAGGGAGCAGTACTTC.

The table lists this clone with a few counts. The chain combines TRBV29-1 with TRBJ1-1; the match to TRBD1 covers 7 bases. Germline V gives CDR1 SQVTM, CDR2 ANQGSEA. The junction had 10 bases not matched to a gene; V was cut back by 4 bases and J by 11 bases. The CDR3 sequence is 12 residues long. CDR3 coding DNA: TGCAGCGTTGGAGAGGGTACAGGGGAGGCTTTCTTT. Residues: CSVGEGTGEAFF.

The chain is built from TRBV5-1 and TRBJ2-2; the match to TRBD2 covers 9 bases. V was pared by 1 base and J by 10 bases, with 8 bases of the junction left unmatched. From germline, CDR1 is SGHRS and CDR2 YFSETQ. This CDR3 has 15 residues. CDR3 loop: CASSLRTSDSVELFF. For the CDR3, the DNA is TGCGCCAGCAGCTTGCGGACTAGCGATAGTGTGGAGCTGTTTTTT.

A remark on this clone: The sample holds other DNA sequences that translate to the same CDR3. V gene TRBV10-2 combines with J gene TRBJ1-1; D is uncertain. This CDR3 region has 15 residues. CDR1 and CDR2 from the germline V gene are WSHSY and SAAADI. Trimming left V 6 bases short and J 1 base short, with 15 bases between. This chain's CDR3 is CASSEGGRGNTEAFF. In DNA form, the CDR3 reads TGCGCCAGCAGCGAGGGTGGCCGAGGGAACACTGAAGCTTTCTTT.

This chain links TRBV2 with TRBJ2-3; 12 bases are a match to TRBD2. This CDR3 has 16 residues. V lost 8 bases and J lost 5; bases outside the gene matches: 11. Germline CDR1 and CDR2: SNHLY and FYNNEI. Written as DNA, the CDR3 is TGTGCCAGCGAGGCTAGCGGGAGGGCTCGGGGAGATACGCAGTATTTT. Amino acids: CASEASGRARGDTQYF. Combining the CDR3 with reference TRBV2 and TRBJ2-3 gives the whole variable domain EPEVTQTPSHQVTQMGQEVILRCVPISNHLYFYWYRQILGQKVEFLVSFYNNEISEKSEIFDDQFSVERPDGSNFTLKIRSTKLEDSAMYFCASEASGRARGDTQYFGPGTRLTVL.

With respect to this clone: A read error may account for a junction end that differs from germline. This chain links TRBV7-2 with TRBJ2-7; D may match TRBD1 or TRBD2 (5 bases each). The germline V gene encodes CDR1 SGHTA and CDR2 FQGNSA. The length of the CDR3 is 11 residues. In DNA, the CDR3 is TGTGCCAGCAGCCAGCCGGGACGGCTCTTCTTC. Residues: CASSQPGRLFF. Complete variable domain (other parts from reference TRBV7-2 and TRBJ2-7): GAGVSQSPSNKVTEKGKDVELRCDPISGHTALYWYRQSLGQGLEFLIYFQGNSAPDKSGLPSDRFSAERTGGSVSTLTIQRTQQEDSAVYLCASSQPGRLFFGPGTRLTVT.

The DNA of the CDR3 is TGCGCCAGCAGCTTGGAAGACAGGGGAAGGGGTAACGGGGAGCTGTTTTTT. This sequence encodes CASSLEDRGRGNGELFF. The V gene is TRBV5-1, the J gene TRBJ2-2, with 8 bases that match TRBD1. The CDR3 length is 17 residues. J was trimmed by 7 bases and V by 0 bases; bases with no gene match: 11. In germline, CDR1 is SGHRS, CDR2 YFSETQ.

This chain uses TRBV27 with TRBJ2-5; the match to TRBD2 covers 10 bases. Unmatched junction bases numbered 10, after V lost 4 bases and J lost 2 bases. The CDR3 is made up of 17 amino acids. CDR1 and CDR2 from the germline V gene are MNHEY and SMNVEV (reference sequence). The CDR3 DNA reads TGTGCCAGCAGTTCGATATTTACTAGCGGGGTACAAGAGACCCAGTACTTC. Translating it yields CASSSIFTSGVQETQYF.

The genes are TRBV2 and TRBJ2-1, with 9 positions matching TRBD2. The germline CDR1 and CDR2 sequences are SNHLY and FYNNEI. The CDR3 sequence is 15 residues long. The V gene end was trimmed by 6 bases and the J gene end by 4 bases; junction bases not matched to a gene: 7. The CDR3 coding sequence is TGTGCCAGCAGGAATGTCCTAGCGGGATACAATGAGCAGTTCTTC. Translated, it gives CASRNVLAGYNEQFF.

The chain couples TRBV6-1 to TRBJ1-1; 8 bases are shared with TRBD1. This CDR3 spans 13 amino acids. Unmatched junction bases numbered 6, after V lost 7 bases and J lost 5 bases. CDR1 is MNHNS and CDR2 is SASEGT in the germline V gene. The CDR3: CASIRQGATEAFF. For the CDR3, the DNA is TGTGCCAGCATTAGGCAGGGGGCGACTGAAGCTTTCTTT.

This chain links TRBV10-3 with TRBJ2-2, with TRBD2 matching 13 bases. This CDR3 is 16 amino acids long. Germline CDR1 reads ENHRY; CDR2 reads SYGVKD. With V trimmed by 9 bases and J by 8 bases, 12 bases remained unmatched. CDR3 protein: CAIGTSGENFHGELFF. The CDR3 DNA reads TGTGCCATTGGGACTAGCGGGGAGAATTTTCATGGGGAGCTGTTTTTT.

CDR3 sequence (DNA): TGTGCCGTGGGAGCGGGAGGACAAGAGACCCAGTACTTC. Amino acids: CAVGAGGQETQYF. This chain connects TRBV11-3 to TRBJ2-5; 9 positions match TRBD2. The CDR3 has 13 residues. Per germline, CDR1 SGHNT and CDR2 YENEEA. V lost 11 bases and J lost 2; bases outside the gene matches: 6.

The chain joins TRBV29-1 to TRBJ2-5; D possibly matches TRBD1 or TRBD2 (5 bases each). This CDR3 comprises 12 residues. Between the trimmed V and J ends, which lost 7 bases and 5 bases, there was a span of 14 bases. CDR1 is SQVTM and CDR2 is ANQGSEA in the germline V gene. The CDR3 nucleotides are TGCAGCGCCCGAGAGGGGTGGGAGACCCAGTACTTC. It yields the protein CSAREGWETQYF.

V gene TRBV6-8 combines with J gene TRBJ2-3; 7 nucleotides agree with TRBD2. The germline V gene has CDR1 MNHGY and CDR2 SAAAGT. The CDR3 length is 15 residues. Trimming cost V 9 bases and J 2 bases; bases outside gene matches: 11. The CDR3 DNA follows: TGTGCCAGTATTACTAGCGACCTAAACACAGATACGCAGTATTTT. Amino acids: CASITSDLNTDTQYF.